These 14 T cell receptor beta chains originate from one sample sequenced in a study of blood T cells in healthy people across ages. A sample-barcoded 5' primer and a J-beta primer mix were used in a second PCR of roughly 6 to 11 cycles. TCRdb passed the 5' RACE reads through MiXCR, listing each CDR3 protein once. Here the sample spans 1.5 million to 2 million distinct CDR3 sequences, about 30% being singletons. The sequencing sample was made of blood. The receptors here all came from a young woman in good health.

There are a few counts of this clonotype. DNA of the CDR3: TGCAGCGTGAAGTCGGGACAGACCGATCAGCCCCAGCATTTT. Protein: CSVKSGQTDQPQHF. The gene calls are TRBV29-1 and TRBJ1-5; 7 bases align to TRBD1. Per the germline V gene, CDR1 is SQVTM and CDR2 is ANQGSEA. Trimming removed 6 bases from V and 5 bases from J; junction bases left unmatched: 10. This CDR3 is built from 14 residues.

This rearrangement joins TRBV28 to TRBJ2-4; 7 bases line up with TRBD2. Germline CDR1 reads MDHEN; CDR2 reads SYDVKM. The V segment lost 5 bases and the J segment 12 bases; nucleotides outside the gene matches: 10. This CDR3 region has 13 residues. DNA of the CDR3: TGTGCCAGCAGTCCCCACCCGGGCGGGAGTCAGTACTTC. Translated, it gives CASSPHPGGSQYF.

This clonotype has just a few counts. The rearrangement links TRBV12-3 or TRBV12-4 to TRBJ1-2, with D possibly TRBD1 on 5 matching bases. The V and J ends lost 8 bases and 7 bases respectively, with 14 bases between them. The CDR3 loop spans 12 amino acids. CDR3 in DNA: TGTGCCAGCGGTTGGGGACGAGCTGGCTACACCTTC. Protein sequence: CASGWGRAGYTF.

This clonotype showed up just a few times. The rearrangement uses TRBV12-5 and TRBJ2-7; TRBD2 agrees at 13 bases. From germline, CDR1 is LGHNT and CDR2 FRNRAP. J lost 4 bases, V lost 1 base, and 4 bases had no gene match. The CDR3 consists of 16 residues. The CDR3: CASGLARTSGSYEQYF. The CDR3 region has the DNA TGTGCTAGTGGTTTGGCCCGGACTAGCGGGAGTTACGAGCAGTACTTC.

The rearrangement joins TRBV20-1 to TRBJ2-5, with TRBD2 matching over 9 bases. V shed 5 bases, J shed 5 bases, and the junction held 6 bases outside the gene matches. The CDR3 consists of 13 residues. Germline V gene sequence: CDR1 DFQATT, CDR2 SNEGSKA (reference sequence). In nucleotides, the CDR3 is TGCAGTGCTGTTCCTAGCGGGACCGAGACCCAGTACTTC. Protein: CSAVPSGTETQYF.

V usage is TRBV18 and J usage is TRBJ2-7, with 8 bases identical to TRBD1. CDR1 KGHSH and CDR2 LQKENI come from the germline V gene. J lost 4 bases, V lost 3 bases, and 8 bases had no gene match. CDR3 length: 15 residues. CDR3 in amino acids: CASSPQGQGGYEQYF. Here the CDR3 DNA reads TGTGCCAGCTCACCGCAAGGACAGGGCGGATACGAGCAGTACTTC.

At least ten counts were recorded for this clonotype. The chain recombines TRBV10-3 with TRBJ2-7, with 7 bases aligning to TRBD2. CDR1 is ENHRY, CDR2 SYGVKD, per germline. The trim removed 3 bases at V and 3 bases at J, leaving 5 bases unmatched. CDR3 size: 14 residues. The CDR3 nucleotides read TGTGCCATCAGTGATACCGGGACTAACTACGAGCAGTACTTC. Its protein product is CAISDTGTNYEQYF.

Of note for this clonotype: The junction and the germline gene differ at one end; a read error may be behind it. The chain couples TRBV4-1 to TRBJ1-5; D is uncertain. CDR3 size: 16 residues. Germline V gene data show CDR1 as MGHRA and CDR2 as YSYEKL. In DNA form, the CDR3 reads TGCGTCAGCAGCCAAGATATGGGTCCTCGCAATCAGCCCCAGCATTTT. Its translation: CVSSQDMGPRNQPQHF.

This clonotype appeared many times. The CDR3 is CASSYSPTNEQFF. In DNA form, the CDR3 reads TGTGCCAGCAGTTACTCGCCTACCAATGAGCAGTTCTTC. V usage is TRBV6-2 or TRBV6-3 and J usage is TRBJ2-1; D unresolved. CDR1 MNHEY and CDR2 SVGEGT come from the germline V gene. The CDR3 is 13 residues long. V was trimmed by 0 bases and J by 6 bases, leaving 6 bases between them.

V is TRBV3-1 and J is TRBJ2-5; D remains unclear. The ends were cut back, 1 base at V and 4 bases at J, with 10 bases in the middle. Per the germline V gene, CDR1 is LGHDT and CDR2 is YNNKEL (reference sequence). There are 14 residues in the CDR3. CDR3 bases: TGTGCCAGCAGCCAAGGACTGGCTCCAGAGACCCAGTACTTC. This sequence encodes CASSQGLAPETQYF.

The chain joins TRBV6-5 to TRBJ1-2, with 9 bases that match TRBD1. After removal of 6 bases from V and 8 bases from J, the junction contained 7 bases not matched to a gene. This CDR3 contains 13 residues. Germline lookup yields CDR1 MNHEY and CDR2 SVGAGI. The CDR3 bases are TGTGCCAGCAGGAGCCGGGACAGGGTCGGCTACACCTTC. This gives the protein CASRSRDRVGYTF.

This clonotype was detected a few times. The V gene is TRBV7-6, the J gene TRBJ2-7; 7 bases map to TRBD1. J gave up 2 bases and V 5 bases, and 12 bases lay outside the gene matches. CDR1 is SGHVS and CDR2 is FNYEAQ in the germline V gene. The CDR3 sequence is 16 residues long. CDR3 amino acids: CASSPRGLGSAYEQYF. The CDR3 DNA reads as TGTGCCAGCAGCCCTAGGGGGCTTGGTTCGGCCTACGAGCAGTACTTC. Drawing the rest from reference TRBV7-6 and TRBJ2-7, the complete variable domain is GAGVSQSPRYKVTKRGQDVALRCDPISGHVSLYWYRQALGQGPEFLTYFNYEAQQDKSGLPNDRFSAERPEGSISTLTIQRTEQRDSAMYRCASSPRGLGSAYEQYFGPGTRLTVT.

This clonotype has at least ten counts. V is TRBV6-1 and J is TRBJ2-6, with D perhaps matching TRBD2 (5 bases). The V end was cut by 8 bases, the J end by 0 bases, with 11 bases between. From germline, CDR1 is MNHNS and CDR2 SASEGT. The CDR3 totals 15 residues. The CDR3: CASRLGGSGANVLTF. CDR3 in DNA: TGTGCCAGCCGGCTAGGAGGCTCTGGGGCCAACGTCCTGACTTTC.

This clonotype was seen a handful of times. The genes are TRBV29-1 and TRBJ1-2; D is unclear. The germline gives CDR1 SQVTM, CDR2 ANQGSEA. This CDR3 contains 14 residues. Trimming took off 3 bases at V and 5 bases at J, with 16 bases between the two ends. CDR3 DNA sequence: TGCAGCGTTGAGTATACAGCCTATCTTTATGGCTACACCTTC. It specifies CSVEYTAYLYGYTF.